These T cell receptor beta chains were read from a single sample in a study of T cell clones after liver transplantation. The assay was immunoSEQ multiplex PCR, and TCRdb's table has in-frame clones only and misses some. The sample lists about 51,000 clones; about nine tenths were seen once. This specimen was CD8+ T cells from blood, taken 12 months after liver transplant. The origin of the receptors is a human patient who received a liver transplant. A subset of T cells may come from the graft donor. Both conserved end residues are part of each CDR3. The D gene is left open where the match is weak. Expanded clones get a size class; other rows say once, few or many, or leave the size out.

CDR3 DNA: TGTGCCAGTAGTGTAATGACCCCCAGGGGTGGCTACACCTTC; CDR3 protein: CASSVMTPRGGYTF; J gene: TRBJ1-2; D gene: .; clone size: .; V gene: TRBV19
CDR3 DNA: TGTGCCAGCAGCCCCCAGGGGACGGCGGGGGCTTGGGAGCAGTACTTC; CDR3 protein: CASSPQGTAGAWEQYF; J gene: TRBJ2-7; D gene: .; clone size: once; V gene: TRBV7-9
CDR3 DNA: TGCAGCGTTGCATTGGGGGCCAATGAGCAGTTCTTC; CDR3 protein: CSVALGANEQFF; J gene: TRBJ2-1; D gene: .; clone size: .; V gene: TRBV29-1
CDR3 DNA: TGCGCCAGCAGCTTGGCAAGGGGAGGGACGCCTGACGAGCAGTACTTC; CDR3 protein: CASSLARGGTPDEQYF; J gene: TRBJ2-7; D gene: TRBD2; clone size: .; V gene: TRBV5-1
CDR3 DNA: TGTGCCAGCAGTTTTCGGGGAATAACTGGCACAGATACGCAGTATTTT; CDR3 protein: CASSFRGITGTDTQYF; J gene: TRBJ2-3; D gene: .; clone size: .; V gene: TRBV28
CDR3 DNA: TGCAGCGTTGACGGCGTGGAGTTAGAAGAGACCCAGTACTTC; CDR3 protein: CSVDGVELEETQYF; J gene: TRBJ2-5; D gene: .; clone size: .; V gene: TRBV29-1
CDR3 DNA: TGTGCCAGCAGCTTAGAGGTCCACTCCTACGAGCAGTACTTC; CDR3 protein: CASSLEVHSYEQYF; J gene: TRBJ2-7; D gene: .; clone size: .; V gene: TRBV7-2
CDR3 DNA: TGTGCCAGCAGCCGTTACAGGGGGAGAGGGCACTATGGCTACACCTTC; CDR3 protein: CASSRYRGRGHYGYTF; J gene: TRBJ1-2; D gene: TRBD1; clone size: .; V gene: TRBV5-4
CDR3 DNA: TGTGCCAGCGCTTCGCACAGGGGAATTGACTATGGCTACACCTTC; CDR3 protein: CASASHRGIDYGYTF; J gene: TRBJ1-2; D gene: TRBD1; clone size: .; V gene: TRBV6-5
CDR3 DNA: TGTGCCAGCAGCCCATCGGCGACTAGCGGTTCCTACGAGCAGTACTTC; CDR3 protein: CASSPSATSGSYEQYF; J gene: TRBJ2-7; D gene: TRBD2; clone size: .; V gene: TRBV28
CDR3 DNA: TGTGCCAGCAGTCCTCTACTAGCGGCCCTTAATGAGCAGTTCTTC; CDR3 protein: CASSPLLAALNEQFF; J gene: TRBJ2-1; D gene: TRBD2; clone size: .; V gene: TRBV28
CDR3 DNA: TGTGCCAGCAGTGGGGGCGAAGAGACCCAGTACTTC; CDR3 protein: CASSGGEETQYF; J gene: TRBJ2-5; D gene: .; clone size: .; V gene: TRBV28
CDR3 DNA: TGCAGCGTTGAAGAGTGGACAACCGAACCCGGCTATGGGACCCAGTACTTC; CDR3 protein: CSVEEWTTEPGYGTQYF; J gene: TRBJ2-5; D gene: .; clone size: once; V gene: TRBV29-1
CDR3 DNA: TGTGCCAGCAGGCCCCTTGGGGCGGGAGATGGAGAGACCCAGTACTTC; CDR3 protein: CASRPLGAGDGETQYF; J gene: TRBJ2-5; D gene: TRBD2; clone size: .; V gene: TRBV27
CDR3 DNA: TGTGCCAGCAGTTTCACCGGGTTCTATGGCTACACCTTC; CDR3 protein: CASSFTGFYGYTF; J gene: TRBJ1-2; D gene: .; clone size: .; V gene: TRBV28
CDR3 DNA: TGTGCCAGCAGCTTAGCGCAGCAGTACCCCCACAATGAGCAGTTCTTC; CDR3 protein: CASSLAQQYPHNEQFF; J gene: TRBJ2-1; D gene: .; clone size: .; V gene: TRBV7-9
CDR3 DNA: TGTGCCAGCAGTTTACGGCTAGCGGGATTAGTCGGGGAGCTGTTTTTT; CDR3 protein: CASSLRLAGLVGELFF; J gene: TRBJ2-2; D gene: TRBD2; clone size: .; V gene: TRBV28
CDR3 DNA: TGTGCCAGCTCGCTCTCTGGGGTCTCTGGAAACACCATATATTTT; CDR3 protein: CASSLSGVSGNTIYF; J gene: TRBJ1-3; D gene: .; clone size: .; V gene: TRBV9
CDR3 DNA: TGTGCCAGCAGTCCACCCGGGACTAGCGGGAGGAAGGGGTTCTTC; CDR3 protein: CASSPPGTSGRKGFF; J gene: TRBJ2-1; D gene: TRBD2; clone size: .; V gene: TRBV28
CDR3 DNA: TGTGCCAGCAGTTTTCGGGGGGCGCCCGGAAACACCATATATTTT; CDR3 protein: CASSFRGAPGNTIYF; J gene: TRBJ1-3; D gene: .; clone size: .; V gene: TRBV28
CDR3 DNA: TGTGCCAGCAGTACGGGAGGAACGAACACTGAAGCTTTCTTT; CDR3 protein: CASSTGGTNTEAFF; J gene: TRBJ1-1; D gene: .; clone size: once; V gene: TRBV6-5
CDR3 DNA: TGTGCCAGCAGTGCACGACAGGGGGCCTACTATGGCTACACCTTC; CDR3 protein: CASSARQGAYYGYTF; J gene: TRBJ1-2; D gene: TRBD1; clone size: .; V gene: TRBV25-1
CDR3 DNA: TGTGCCAGCAGCTTTTCGGGGGCTTTCTTT; CDR3 protein: CASSFSGAFF; J gene: TRBJ1-1; D gene: .; clone size: .; V gene: TRBV7-9
CDR3 DNA: TGTGCCAGCAGTTTGGGGGCAGGTGGCAATCAGCCCCAGCATTTT; CDR3 protein: CASSLGAGGNQPQHF; J gene: TRBJ1-5; D gene: .; clone size: .; V gene: TRBV27
CDR3 DNA: TGTGCCAGCAGCTCTAACACCGGACAGGAGAATGGCTACACCTTC; CDR3 protein: CASSSNTGQENGYTF; J gene: TRBJ1-2; D gene: TRBD1; clone size: .; V gene: TRBV5-4
CDR3 DNA: TGTGCCAGCAGTTCACCGGGACCGGCCCCCCATGAGCAGTTCTTC; CDR3 protein: CASSSPGPAPHEQFF; J gene: TRBJ2-1; D gene: .; clone size: .; V gene: TRBV27
CDR3 DNA: TGTGCCAGCAGCTCCCCCGGGACAGGGTACTACGAGCAGTACTTC; CDR3 protein: CASSSPGTGYYEQYF; J gene: TRBJ2-7; D gene: TRBD1; clone size: .; V gene: TRBV5-6
CDR3 DNA: TGTGCCAGCAGTCCCTTGGGGGGGCGGGACACTGAAGCTTTCTTT; CDR3 protein: CASSPLGGRDTEAFF; J gene: TRBJ1-1; D gene: .; clone size: .; V gene: TRBV6-1
CDR3 DNA: TGTGCCAGCAGCTTAGCGGGGCCTATGAACACTGAAGCTTTCTTT; CDR3 protein: CASSLAGPMNTEAFF; J gene: TRBJ1-1; D gene: .; clone size: few; V gene: TRBV11-2
CDR3 DNA: TGTGCCAGCAGTCCCCAGGGCTCCCTGAACACTGAAGCTTTCTTT; CDR3 protein: CASSPQGSLNTEAFF; J gene: TRBJ1-1; D gene: .; clone size: .; V gene: TRBV6-6
CDR3 DNA: TGTGCCAGCAGTTTCCGGACAGTCACCACTGAAGCTTTCTTT; CDR3 protein: CASSFRTVTTEAFF; J gene: TRBJ1-1; D gene: .; clone size: .; V gene: TRBV28
CDR3 DNA: TGCGCCAGCAGCTTCTCTCATGAGCAGTTCTTC; CDR3 protein: CASSFSHEQFF; J gene: TRBJ2-1; D gene: .; clone size: .; V gene: TRBV5-1
CDR3 DNA: TGTGCCAGCAGCTTCACAGGGATTAATGGCTACACCTTC; CDR3 protein: CASSFTGINGYTF; J gene: TRBJ1-2; D gene: .; clone size: .; V gene: TRBV5-6
CDR3 DNA: TGTGCCAGCAGCTACGTCCTCCAGAAAGATAGCAATCAGCCCCAGCATTTT; CDR3 protein: CASSYVLQKDSNQPQHF; J gene: TRBJ1-5; D gene: .; clone size: .; V gene: TRBV7-8
CDR3 DNA: TGTGCCAGCAGTTACTCTGAGACAGGGGCCGGGGAGCTGTTTTTT; CDR3 protein: CASSYSETGAGELFF; J gene: TRBJ2-2; D gene: TRBD1; clone size: .; V gene: TRBV6-5
CDR3 DNA: TGTGCCAGTAGTCCACAGGGTAACACTGAAGCTTTCTTT; CDR3 protein: CASSPQGNTEAFF; J gene: TRBJ1-1; D gene: .; clone size: .; V gene: TRBV19
CDR3 DNA: TGTGCCAGCAGTTTGCGAGGGACCCCTTACAATGAGCAGTTCTTC; CDR3 protein: CASSLRGTPYNEQFF; J gene: TRBJ2-1; D gene: .; clone size: .; V gene: TRBV27